The 26 T cell receptor beta chains below come from one sample, sequenced in a study of blood T cell repertoires in COVID-19. TCRdb's table, derived via immunoSEQ multiplex PCR, lists solely in-frame clones and lacks some. The top ten clones hold roughly 2.7% of a sample with just under 150,000 clones, more than 75% of them seen once. Sequenced material: peripheral blood. The receptor source for this set is a human donor with acute or convalescent COVID-19. The donor label of this sample is uncertain.

The rearrangement links TRBV18 to TRBJ2-7, with TRBD1 matching over 10 bases. Germline V gene sequence: CDR1 KGHSH, CDR2 LQKENI. V shed 4 bases and J 7 bases; nucleotides not matched to a gene: 10. The CDR3 sequence is 15 residues long. The CDR3 is CASSLTGTGVIEQYF. For the CDR3, the DNA is TGTGCCAGCTCACTTACCGGGACAGGGGTTATAGAGCAGTACTTC. Full variable domain (outside the CDR3, taken from reference TRBV18 and TRBJ2-7): NAGVMQNPRHLVRRRGQEARLRCSPMKGHSHVYWYRQLPEEGLKFMVYLQKENIIDESGMPKERFSAEFPKEGPSILRIQQVVRGDSAAYFCASSLTGTGVIEQYFGPGTRLTVT.

The V and J genes are TRBV28 and TRBJ2-2; 8 nucleotides match TRBD1. The J segment lost 6 bases and the V segment lost 10 bases, leaving 16 bases of the junction unmatched. Germline CDR1 and CDR2: MDHEN and SYDVKM. CDR3 length: 16 amino acids. The CDR3 loop is CATKRGGQGVSGELFF. The CDR3 DNA reads as TGTGCCACTAAGAGGGGAGGACAGGGTGTATCCGGGGAGCTGTTTTTT.

The CDR3 DNA reads TGTGCCAGCAGGTACAGGGGGTTGAACACTGAAGCTTTCTTT. Its protein is CASRYRGLNTEAFF. The rearrangement uses TRBV6-2 or TRBV6-3 and TRBJ1-1, with 8 positions matching TRBD1. This CDR3 is built from 14 residues. The V gene's germline CDR1 is MNHEY and CDR2 SVGEGT. The trim removed 6 bases at V and 0 bases at J, leaving 3 bases unmatched.

The V call is TRBV4-3, the J call TRBJ1-5, with D hard to call. V lost 0 bases, J lost 0 bases, and 15 bases lay in between. The CDR3 length is 18 residues. From germline, CDR1 is LGHNA and CDR2 YSLEER. CDR3 in amino acids: CASSQDLGGGLSNQPQHF. Here the CDR3 DNA reads TGCGCCAGCAGCCAAGATCTGGGAGGCGGACTTAGCAATCAGCCCCAGCATTTT.

The chain couples TRBV5-4 to TRBJ1-1, with TRBD1 identical over 7 bases. Trimming cost V 4 bases and J 0 bases; bases outside gene matches: 9. Germline CDR1 and CDR2: SGHNT and YYREEE (reference sequence). The CDR3 spans 16 residues. The CDR3 DNA follows: TGTGCCAGCAGCCCAAGACAGGGTGGGATGAACACTGAAGCTTTCTTT. Protein product: CASSPRQGGMNTEAFF.

This clone has more than one count but fewer than ten. V is TRBV29-1 and J is TRBJ2-1, with D maybe TRBD1 (6 bases). Trimming cost V 7 bases and J 6 bases, with 7 bases left between them. The germline V gene encodes CDR1 SQVTM and CDR2 ANQGSEA. CDR3 size: 10 residues. The CDR3 coding sequence is TGCAGCGGACAGGTCAATGAGCAGTTCTTC. Translating gives CSGQVNEQFF.

This chain uses TRBV6-1 with TRBJ2-1; D not certain. Trimming removed 2 bases at V and 3 bases at J, with 11 bases between. The CDR3 extends over 15 amino acids. Germline V lookup: CDR1 MNHNS, CDR2 SASEGT. Here the CDR3 DNA reads TGTGCCAGCAGTGAATATGTCGTTCGCTACAATGAGCAGTTCTTC. It translates to CASSEYVVRYNEQFF.

This chain uses TRBV3-1 (or the pseudogene TRBV3-2) with TRBJ1-4; 8 positions agree with TRBD1. V shed 4 bases and J 5 bases; nucleotides not matched to a gene: 15. Germline V lookup: CDR1 LGHDT, CDR2 YNNKEL (reference sequence). The CDR3 has 18 residues. CDR3 loop: CASSRITISRGRNEKLFF. CDR3 nucleotides: TGTGCCAGCAGCCGCATAACTATTTCCAGGGGGCGGAATGAAAAACTGTTTTTT.

This rearrangement joins TRBV4-3 to TRBJ1-5, with D unresolved. The CDR3 is made up of 13 amino acids. Trimming pared 0 bases from V and 6 bases from J, leaving 6 bases between. From germline, CDR1 is LGHNA and CDR2 YSLEER. CDR3 in amino acids: CASSQDLRQPQHF. In DNA form, the CDR3 reads TGCGCCAGCAGCCAAGATCTTCGTCAGCCCCAGCATTTT.

The chain uses TRBV5-4 and TRBJ2-5, with TRBD1 as a possible D gene (6 bases). V gave up 2 bases and J gave up 4 bases, with 15 bases separating them. The CDR3 has 15 amino acids. The germline V gene encodes CDR1 SGHNT and CDR2 YYREEE (reference sequence). CDR3 coding DNA: TGTGCCAGCAGCTTTGGTCCAACAGGGACAGAGACCCAGTACTTC. This sequence encodes CASSFGPTGTETQYF.

This clone appeared once. The chain is built from TRBV6-5 and TRBJ1-4; D is uncertain. V was pared by 6 bases and J by 5 bases, with 10 bases between. CDR3 size: 13 residues. Germline V gene data show CDR1 as MNHEY and CDR2 as SVGAGI. The CDR3 reads CASRSALNEKLFF. DNA of the CDR3: TGTGCCAGCAGGAGCGCCCTAAATGAAAAACTGTTTTTT.

This clone was detected a few times. J is TRBJ2-5 and V is TRBV4-3; D is ambiguous. CDR1 is LGHNA and CDR2 is YSLEER in the germline V gene. V lost 0 bases and J 3 bases, leaving 11 bases between the germline ends. This CDR3 is 15 amino acids long. In DNA, the CDR3 is TGCGCCAGCAGCCAAGATTTCACGGGTGAAGAGACCCAGTACTTC. Translation: CASSQDFTGEETQYF.

This chain connects TRBV29-1 to TRBJ2-1; tentatively, D is TRBD2 (6 bases). The CDR3 extends over 11 amino acids. The germline V and J ends were trimmed by 5 bases and 6 bases, with 8 bases remaining between them. CDR1 SQVTM and CDR2 ANQGSEA come from the germline V gene. The CDR3 loop reads CSVSTSNEQFF. CDR3 DNA sequence: TGCAGCGTTTCGACTAGCAATGAGCAGTTCTTC.

The CDR3 protein is CASRRANLDSPLHF. Here the CDR3 DNA reads TGTGCGTCCCGGAGGGCAAATCTCGATTCACCCCTCCACTTT. This rearrangement joins TRBV28 to TRBJ1-6; no definite D call. The CDR3 is 14 amino acids. CDR1 MDHEN and CDR2 SYDVKM come from the germline V gene. Together with reference TRBV28 and TRBJ1-6, the CDR3 gives the full variable domain: DVKVTQSSRYLVKRTGEKVFLECVQDMDHENMFWYRQDPGLGLRLIYFSYDVKMKEKGDIPEGYSVSREKKERFSLILESASTNQTSMYLCASRRANLDSPLHFGNGTRLTVT.

This clone was observed at least ten times. J is TRBJ2-7 and V is TRBV7-2; TRBD1 is a possible D gene (5 bases). Between the trimmed V and J ends, which lost 5 bases and 7 bases, there was a span of 12 bases. The CDR3 consists of 12 residues. The germline gives CDR1 SGHTA, CDR2 FQGNSA. DNA for the CDR3: TGTGCCAGCAGCCTACCAGGGCTGGAGCAGTACTTC. Residues: CASSLPGLEQYF. The full variable domain, in which reference TRBV7-2 and TRBJ2-7 provide the parts outside the CDR3, is GAGVSQSPSNKVTEKGKDVELRCDPISGHTALYWYRQSLGQGLEFLIYFQGNSAPDKSGLPSDRFSAERTGGSVSTLTIQRTQQEDSAVYLCASSLPGLEQYFGPGTRLTVT.

The chain carries TRBV30 and TRBJ1-1; 12 bases fit TRBD1. The germline V gene has CDR1 GTSNPN and CDR2 SVGIG (reference sequence). This CDR3 is 16 amino acids long. V was clipped by 2 bases and J by 7 bases; unmatched bases: 11. The CDR3 loop reads CAWSLPGQGALGEAFF. Written as DNA, the CDR3 is TGTGCCTGGAGTCTCCCGGGACAGGGGGCTCTGGGTGAAGCTTTCTTT.

The chain joins TRBV4-3 to TRBJ1-5; D is possibly TRBD1 (5 bases). The V end lost 1 base, the J end lost 3 bases, and 13 bases lay between the germline ends. CDR1 and CDR2 from the germline V gene are LGHNA and YSLEER. There are 16 residues in the CDR3. The CDR3 DNA follows: TGCGCCAGCAGCCAAGTGGCAGGGTCGGCCAATCAGCCCCAGCATTTT. This sequence encodes CASSQVAGSANQPQHF.

This clone appeared a single time. The chain is built from TRBV9 and TRBJ2-1; 8 nucleotides align to TRBD2. The CDR3 has 15 residues. V gave up 4 bases and J gave up 7 bases; unmatched junction bases: 10. Germline V lookup: CDR1 SGDLS, CDR2 YYNGEE. CDR3 sequence: CASSSFSGKRNEQFF. CDR3 nucleotide sequence: TGTGCCAGCAGCTCATTTAGCGGGAAGCGAAATGAGCAGTTCTTC.

In regard to this clone: A read error may produce the germline difference seen at one junction end. J is TRBJ1-3 and V is TRBV19; 7 positions match TRBD1. Per the germline V gene, CDR1 is LNHDA and CDR2 is SQIVND (reference sequence). This CDR3 region has 15 residues. The CDR3 spells CASNNQGQPGTTIYF. CDR3 coding DNA: TGTGCCAGTAATAACCAGGGACAGCCTGGAACCACCATATATTTT.

The V call is TRBV19, the J call TRBJ2-5; 9 bases fit TRBD1. Germline V gives CDR1 LNHDA, CDR2 SQIVND (reference sequence). The CDR3 is 17 amino acids. V lost 2 bases, J lost 5 bases, and 12 bases stayed unmatched. CDR3 amino acids: CASSIKAIQGAGETQYF. The CDR3 DNA reads as TGTGCCAGTAGTATAAAGGCCATACAGGGGGCTGGGGAGACCCAGTACTTC.

The rearrangement links TRBV30 to TRBJ1-1; D not certain. The germline V and J ends were trimmed by 1 base and 1 base, with 13 bases remaining between them. Looked up from germline, CDR1 is GTSNPN and CDR2 is SVGIG (reference sequence). This CDR3 has 15 residues. Written as DNA, the CDR3 is TGTGCCTGGAGTGCCCGTGAGCTAGGGAACACTGAAGCTTTCTTT. Encoded protein: CAWSARELGNTEAFF. The full variable domain, rest sourced from reference TRBV30 and TRBJ1-1, is SQTIHQWPATLVQPVGSPLSLECTVEGTSNPNLYWYRQAAGRGLQLLFYSVGIGQISSEVPQNLSASRPQDRQFILSSKKLLLSDSGFYLCAWSARELGNTEAFFGQGTRLTVV.

This chain uses TRBV5-6 with TRBJ1-5, with D tentatively TRBD1 (6 bases). The CDR3 spans 14 residues. Germline V gives CDR1 SGHDT, CDR2 YYEEEE. V lost 1 base to trimming and J lost 10 bases, with 15 bases between them. CDR3 bases: TGTGCCAGCAGCTTGAAGGGGGGGCGGGGACCCCAGCATTTT. Translating it yields CASSLKGGRGPQHF. Full variable domain (outside the CDR3, taken from reference TRBV5-6 and TRBJ1-5): DAGVTQSPTHLIKTRGQQVTLRCSPKSGHDTVSWYQQALGQGPQFIFQYYEEEERQRGNFPDRFSGHQFPNYSSELNVNALLLGDSALYLCASSLKGGRGPQHFGDGTRLSIL.

The chain has TRBV3-1 (or the pseudogene TRBV3-2) and TRBJ2-6; 10 bases agree with TRBD2. This CDR3 is 19 amino acids long. CDR1 is LGHDT and CDR2 is YNNKEL in the germline V gene (reference sequence). J was trimmed by 2 bases and V by 4 bases; bases with no gene match: 11. CDR3 DNA sequence: TGTGCCAGCAGCCCCCGGGGGAGCGGGGGGGCGGCTGGGGCCAACGTCCTGACTTTC. It codes for CASSPRGSGGAAGANVLTF.

V is TRBV7-9 and J is TRBJ2-7; 10 bases are a match to TRBD2. V shed 0 bases and J 2 bases; nucleotides not matched to a gene: 7. CDR1 is SEHNR, CDR2 FQNEAQ, per germline (reference sequence). CDR3 size: 17 residues. In nucleotides, the CDR3 is TGTGCCAGCAGCTTAGCAGCGGGAGGGTTAAGTACCTACGAGCAGTACGTC. This sequence encodes CASSLAAGGLSTYEQYV.

The rearrangement joins TRBV24-1 to TRBJ2-5; D unresolved. V was cut by 3 bases and J by 4 bases, with 11 bases left in between. Looked up from germline, CDR1 is KGHDR and CDR2 is SFDVKD. The CDR3 contains 14 residues. CDR3 coding DNA: TGTGCCACCAGTGATCAGATATCGGGAGAGACCCAGTACTTC. It specifies CATSDQISGETQYF.

V and J are TRBV19 and TRBJ2-2; 7 nucleotides align to TRBD1. The CDR3 extends over 16 amino acids. Germline V gene sequence: CDR1 LNHDA, CDR2 SQIVND (reference sequence). V lost 4 bases to trimming and J lost 7 bases; unmatched junction nucleotides: 12. Here the CDR3 DNA reads TGTGCCAGTAGTAGAGAAACGACAGGGATGGTCGGGGAGCTGTTTTTT. Protein: CASSRETTGMVGELFF. Looking up the rest from reference TRBV19 and TRBJ2-2 gives the full variable domain: DGGITQSPKYLFRKEGQNVTLSCEQNLNHDAMYWYRQDPGQGLRLIYYSQIVNDFQKGDIAEGYSVSREKKESFPLTVTSAQKNPTAFYLCASSRETTGMVGELFFGEGSRLTVL.